The entry below describes one TCR beta chain. This clonotype showed up just a few times. The target of this receptor is not known. Base qualities are not at hand, and no much larger clone is one base apart. The data belong to a study of T-cell reconstitution after alpha-beta-depleted transplantation in children (dated by TCRdb to about 2016). Concerning the study at large: Using TCR repertoire profiling, the study followed T-cell immune reconstitution in a quantitative way in children after TCRalphabeta/CD19-depleted allogeneic hematopoietic cell transplantation.

The protocol used for the library was PCR. Sequencing relied on an Illumina HiSeq 2500. TCR library preparation used molecular barcoding, with unique molecular identifiers applied to normalize quantification of the TCRbeta repertoire. Using fastp trimming at Q25 and MiXCR clonotype assembly, TCRdb reanalyzed the public sequencing data and kept in-frame beta chains. All rows with the same CDR3 protein become a single entry with the most common DNA and genes. This sample has some 340,000 distinct CDR3 sequences in its table, and 10% to 13% of those were observed once. The top ten clonotypes cover less than 2.5% of the sample. The CDR3 runs 17 residues from the cysteine to the phenylalanine. Only the CDR3 part of the read is kept: 51 bases, read in frame from the first base. Unmatched junction bases come to 7, with V trimmed by 2 bases and J by 7 bases. The germline V gene yields MNHEY for CDR1 and SVGAGI for CDR2.

This receptor was identified in a human donor who donated a stem cell graft to a child with acute lymphoblastic leukemia. The sequencing here drew on PBMCs from the stem cell graft donor, taken from the stem cell graft. The chain uses TRBV6-5 and TRBJ2-1; 14 nucleotides in the junction match TRBD2. The nucleotide sequence reads TGTGCCAGCAGTTACAAGGGACTAGCGGGAGTTTTTAATGAGCAGTTCTTC. Its protein reads: CASSYKGLAGVFNEQFF.